The 23 T cell receptor beta chains below come from one sample, sequenced in a study of control samples from healthy donors and cancer patients. The table came from immunoSEQ multiplex PCR; TCRdb's copy has only in-frame clones and leaves some out. This sample yields tens of thousands of clones, of which roughly nine tenths are seen a single time; around 5.1% belongs to the top ten. The sample consisted of PBMCs. The receptor set was obtained from a man aged 55 to 70 with colorectal cancer.

This chain connects TRBV19 to TRBJ2-1; unclear D gene. Looked up from germline, CDR1 is LNHDA and CDR2 is SQIVND (reference sequence). The V end lost 8 bases, the J end lost 7 bases, and 9 bases lay between the germline ends. This CDR3 comprises 11 residues. The CDR3, as DNA: TGTGCCAGTGAGGTCGAGAATGAGCAGTTCTTC. It is translated as CASEVENEQFF.

The V call is TRBV6-5, the J call TRBJ1-5; D perhaps matches TRBD1 (5 bases). The CDR3 runs 14 residues. Germline lookup yields CDR1 MNHEY and CDR2 SVGAGI. V was cut by 5 bases and J by 6 bases, with 14 bases left in between. The CDR3 coding sequence is TGTGCCAGCAGTCCCCGACAGATTGGTCAGCCCCAGCATTTT. Protein sequence: CASSPRQIGQPQHF.

This chain links TRBV5-4 with TRBJ1-1; D is ambiguous. The CDR3 is 13 amino acids. V gave up 3 bases and J gave up 1 base, with 7 bases separating them. CDR1 SGHNT and CDR2 YYREEE come from the germline V gene (reference sequence). The CDR3: CASSSARNTEAFF. In DNA, the CDR3 is TGTGCCAGCAGCTCCGCGCGGAACACTGAAGCTTTCTTT.

The sample holds one count of this clone. The CDR3: CASSPGTVRVYF. The CDR3 DNA follows: TGTGCCAGCAGCCCAGGGACAGTTAGGGTATATTTT. J is TRBJ1-3 and V is TRBV12-3 or TRBV12-4; 7 bases align to TRBD1. This CDR3 has 12 residues. The junction had 10 bases not matched to a gene; V was cut back by 6 bases and J by 14 bases.

This chain uses TRBV28 with TRBJ1-4, with D possibly being TRBD1 (5 bases). The V and J ends lost 2 bases and 11 bases respectively, with 15 bases between them. CDR3 length equals 14 residues. Germline V gives CDR1 MDHEN, CDR2 SYDVKM. The CDR3 protein is CASSLRQGVWKLFF. CDR3 nucleotides: TGTGCCAGCAGTTTAAGGCAGGGTGTGTGGAAACTGTTTTTT.

The chain uses TRBV30 and TRBJ2-5; 9 nucleotides agree with TRBD2. The CDR3 is made up of 15 amino acids. Germline V gene sequence: CDR1 GTSNPN, CDR2 SVGIG (reference sequence). V trimming: 3 bases; J trimming: 7 bases; junction bases outside the gene matches: 12. CDR3 in amino acids: CAWRPPGLAFGTQYF. The CDR3 DNA reads TGTGCCTGGAGACCACCGGGACTAGCTTTCGGGACCCAGTACTTC. The full variable domain, completed using reference TRBV30 and TRBJ2-5, is SQTIHQWPATLVQPVGSPLSLECTVEGTSNPNLYWYRQAAGRGLQLLFYSVGIGQISSEVPQNLSASRPQDRQFILSSKKLLLSDSGFYLCAWRPPGLAFGTQYFGPGTRLLVL.

The chain joins TRBV12-3 or TRBV12-4 to TRBJ2-7, with a possible D match to TRBD1 (6 bases). The CDR3 is 13 amino acids. Trimming pared 5 bases from V and 4 bases from J, leaving 12 bases between. Here the CDR3 DNA reads TGTGCCAGCAGTAGAGGGGGAGAGTACGAGCAGTACTTC. This gives the protein CASSRGGEYEQYF.

CDR3 protein: CASSLRVGYGYTF. CDR3 DNA: TGTGCCAGCAGTTTAAGAGTGGGCTATGGCTACACCTTC. The chain couples TRBV28 to TRBJ1-2, with unresolved D. The V end lost 2 bases, the J end lost 4 bases, and 8 bases lay between the germline ends. The CDR3 spans 13 residues. Germline V gene sequence: CDR1 MDHEN, CDR2 SYDVKM.

The chain couples TRBV7-3 to TRBJ1-1, with D tentatively TRBD1 (6 bases). The CDR3 runs to 15 residues. The V and J ends lost 2 bases and 5 bases respectively, with 15 bases between them. Germline V gene lookup returns CDR1 SGHTA and CDR2 FQGTGA. As DNA, the CDR3 is TGTGCCAGCAGCTTAGGCCTTGGGGGCACGACTGAAGCTTTCTTT. It is translated as CASSLGLGGTTEAFF.

The chain uses TRBV7-2 and TRBJ2-3; D remains unclear. Germline loops: CDR1 SGHTA, CDR2 FQGNSA. Trimming removed 2 bases at V and 4 bases at J, with 10 bases between. The CDR3 extends over 14 amino acids. CDR3 loop: CASSLSRHPDTQYF. The CDR3 nucleotides are TGTGCCAGCAGCTTATCGAGGCACCCAGATACGCAGTATTTT.

The chain recombines TRBV7-2 with TRBJ1-5; D is uncertain. CDR3 length equals 15 residues. The ends were cut back, 4 bases at V and 0 bases at J, with 10 bases in the middle. Per germline, CDR1 SGHTA and CDR2 FQGNSA. The CDR3 bases are TGTGCCAGCAGCTCCAACAGTAATAGCAATCAGCCCCAGCATTTT. This gives the protein CASSSNSNSNQPQHF.

The gene calls are TRBV7-9 and TRBJ2-1, with D possibly called TRBD1 or TRBD2 (7 bases each). Germline CDR1 SEHNR, CDR2 FQNEAQ (reference sequence). Deletions cut 3 bases from V and 4 bases from J, with 13 bases between. The CDR3 runs to 15 residues. The CDR3 spells CASSFRQGGYNEQFF. DNA for the CDR3: TGTGCCAGCAGCTTCCGACAGGGAGGGTACAATGAGCAGTTCTTC. The variable domain in full, completed from reference TRBV7-9 and TRBJ2-1, reads DTGVSQNPRHKITKRGQNVTFRCDPISEHNRLYWYRQTLGQGPEFLTYFQNEAQLEKSRLLSDRFSAERPKGSFSTLEIQRTEQGDSAMYLCASSFRQGGYNEQFFGPGTRLTVL.

The V and J genes are TRBV11-2 and TRBJ2-7; a weak D match, TRBD2 (6 bases). V was cut by 1 base and J by 6 bases, with 7 bases left in between. The CDR3 extends over 12 amino acids. In germline, CDR1 is SGHAT, CDR2 FQNNGV. CDR3 sequence (DNA): TGTGCCAGCAGCTTAGGGGGAGGCGAGCAGTACTTC. As protein: CASSLGGGEQYF.

In this sample, this clone turned up once. The chain has TRBV30 and TRBJ1-2; a weak D match, TRBD1 (6 bases). The CDR3 sequence is 13 residues long. Germline lookup yields CDR1 GTSNPN and CDR2 SVGIG (reference sequence). V was pared by 0 bases and J by 5 bases, with 10 bases between. CDR3 residues: CAWSVRGSYGYTF. The CDR3 region has the DNA TGTGCCTGGAGTGTAAGGGGGTCGTATGGCTACACCTTC.

The chain uses TRBV5-1 and TRBJ1-5; 8 bases match TRBD1. Germline V gives CDR1 SGHRS, CDR2 YFSETQ. Trimming at V came to 3 bases and at J to 0 bases, leaving 2 bases not matched to a gene. This CDR3 has 15 residues. The CDR3 region is CASSSTGDSNQPQHF. Here the CDR3 DNA reads TGCGCCAGCAGCTCGACAGGGGATAGCAATCAGCCCCAGCATTTT.

The chain is built from TRBV27 and TRBJ2-5; D is ambiguous. Germline-derived CDR1 and CDR2 are MNHEY and SMNVEV (reference sequence). V was shortened by 4 bases and J by 0 bases, with 12 bases between the two germline ends. The CDR3 spans 15 residues. For the CDR3, the DNA is TGTGCCAGCAGTTCCCTCGCGGAGTACCAAGAGACCCAGTACTTC. This codes for CASSSLAEYQETQYF.

This clone was detected only once. The rearrangement links TRBV5-5 to TRBJ2-7; either TRBD1 or TRBD2 may fit D (5 bases each). The CDR3 loop spans 14 amino acids. Germline CDR1 is SGHKS and CDR2 is YYEKEE (reference sequence). V dropped 7 bases and J dropped 2 bases, with 16 bases sitting between them. The CDR3 sequence: CASAWDRPTYEQYF. Written as DNA, the CDR3 is TGTGCCAGCGCATGGGACCGGCCTACCTACGAGCAGTACTTC. Combining the CDR3 with reference TRBV5-5 and TRBJ2-7 gives the whole variable domain DAGVTQSPTHLIKTRGQQVTLRCSPISGHKSVSWYQQVLGQGPQFIFQYYEKEERGRGNFPDRFSARQFPNYSSELNVNALLLGDSALYLCASAWDRPTYEQYFGPGTRLTVT.

J is TRBJ1-2 and V is TRBV10-2; tentatively, D is TRBD1 (5 bases). CDR3 length: 13 amino acids. Germline V lookup: CDR1 WSHSY, CDR2 SAAADI. Trimming removed 0 bases from V and 5 bases from J, with 7 bases in between. CDR3 in DNA: TGCGCCAGCAGTGAGTCGGGACGATATGGCTACACCTTC. Protein product: CASSESGRYGYTF.

Written as DNA, the CDR3 is TGTGCCAGCAACGCTCGACAGGGTCTGGACACTGAAGCTTTCTTT. This encodes CASNARQGLDTEAFF. This chain connects TRBV2 to TRBJ1-1; 7 nucleotides align to TRBD1. The CDR3 spans 15 residues. Germline-derived CDR1 and CDR2 are SNHLY and FYNNEI. The trim removed 7 bases at V and 3 bases at J, leaving 11 bases unmatched.

V gene TRBV7-3 combines with J gene TRBJ2-1; TRBD2 agrees at 8 bases. CDR1 and CDR2 from the germline V gene are SGHTA and FQGTGA. V lost 5 bases to trimming and J lost 8 bases; unmatched junction nucleotides: 8. The CDR3 runs 14 residues. For the CDR3, the DNA is TGTGCCAGCAGCCTTGGACTAGCATTCGATGAGCAGTTCTTC. As protein: CASSLGLAFDEQFF. The variable domain in full, with the rest retrieved from reference TRBV7-3 and TRBJ2-1, is GAGVSQTPSNKVTEKGKYVELRCDPISGHTALYWYRQSLGQGPEFLIYFQGTGAADDSGLPNDRFFAVRPEGSVSTLKIQRTERGDSAVYLCASSLGLAFDEQFFGPGTRLTVL.

The chain combines TRBV3-1 (or the pseudogene TRBV3-2) with TRBJ1-2; tentative D call: TRBD1 (6 bases). The CDR3 sequence is 13 residues long. The germline gives CDR1 LGHDT, CDR2 YNNKEL (reference sequence). V was clipped by 4 bases and J by 8 bases, with 14 bases between them. CDR3 region: CASSPGAGLGYTF. CDR3 DNA: TGTGCCAGCAGCCCAGGGGCGGGGCTCGGCTACACCTTC.

The rearrangement uses TRBV5-1 and TRBJ2-2; TRBD1 aligns across 9 bases. J lost 5 bases, V lost 1 base, and 6 bases had no gene match. This CDR3 spans 16 amino acids. The germline CDR1 and CDR2 sequences are SGHRS and YFSETQ. The CDR3 reads CASSLTGQGNTGELFF. As DNA, the CDR3 is TGCGCCAGCAGCTTGACGGGACAGGGAAATACCGGGGAGCTGTTTTTT.

This clone was seen just once. The chain is built from TRBV27 and TRBJ2-7; D is unclear. Looked up from germline, CDR1 is MNHEY and CDR2 is SMNVEV (reference sequence). V was clipped by 6 bases and J by 1 base, with 16 bases between them. The CDR3 has 15 amino acids. DNA of the CDR3: TGTGCCAGCAGCCGGCAATGGGGAACGTCCTACGAGCAGTACTTC. This sequence encodes CASSRQWGTSYEQYF.